This T cell receptor (beta chain) is drawn from a study of pediatric ulcerative colitis (dated by TCRdb to between 2018 and 2020). Some background on the complete study: Pancolitis was present in several ulcerative colitis patients and left-sided colitis in two, and histology consistent with ulcerative colitis was found in all of these patients. From under ten newly diagnosed, treatment-naive pediatric ulcerative colitis patients and a few non-IBD control children, paired blood and rectal samples were collected. The Pediatric Ulcerative Colitis Activity Index classified a couple of patients as having mild disease, several as having moderate disease and three as having acute severe colitis.

A remark on this clone: There is no known antigen for this receptor. No base-level quality is on record; no much larger clone is a single base apart.

The paper's findings and limits, for the study overall: Only a handful of individuals were included in the healthy control group, which was small. Controls, mild-moderate and acute severe colitis patients were separated by rectal repertoire features, and reduced rectal diversity due to clonal expansions was observed in acute severe colitis. For technical reasons, substantially fewer templates were yielded by the blood samples of two patients, and these blood samples were excluded from blood-rectal overlap analysis. A couple of rectal CDR3 clonotypes turned up in every ulcerative colitis patient but in none of the controls. Because repertoires came from total lymphocyte DNA, patterns in rare subsets such as regulatory T cells may not be reflected. Significantly higher autologous blood-rectal clonal overlap was found in ulcerative colitis patients than in controls, which suggested increased T cell trafficking to inflamed tissue.

Rearranged CDR3 beta regions were amplified from genomic DNA with multiplex V and J primers using the immunoSEQ TRB Survey service. To keep depth equal across samples, survey-level sequencing depth of up to 500,000 reads per sample was applied. Libraries were purified and pooled, and sequencing was performed on Illumina technology. On the authors' methods: Productive clonality, sample overlap, pairwise scatters, CDR3 beta length, V/D/J gene usage and productiveness were all assessed with the immunoSEQ online tools. Calculated diversity was defined as the number of unique rearrangements divided by total templates times 100, and Shannon and Simpson indices were additionally computed. Principal component analysis was performed on Z-score normalized data with the R prcomp function and the ggbiplot package. Blood-rectal clonal overlap within each subject was quantified with Morisita's index. The immuneACCESS repertoire file appears here via TCRdb, limited to in-frame rearrangements. These files lack a portion of the clones; in checked studies, under half of the deficit traces to unresolved V genes, and the cause of the others is not known. The V and J calls and clone size were taken over from that table, and D and trimming were inferred from the DNA. This sample comprises roughly 64,000 clones, less than 90% of them detected only once. In total, the top ten clones hold roughly 3% of the sample.

No immunosuppressive medication had been given to the ulcerative colitis patients before the diagnostic colonoscopy. Blood was sampled at the time of the colonoscopy. The Wizard kit (Promega) was used to extract genomic DNA from the blood and intestinal samples. The germline V gene (reference sequence) gives CDR1 as MNHEY and CDR2 as SMNVEV. Inclusive of the bounding cysteine and phenylalanine, the CDR3 is 18 residues long. The only DNA kept is the CDR3, 54 bases in frame from the first base. V sheds 6 bases and J sheds 5 bases, leaving 28 bases between their ends. Sequenced material: blood. The clonotype comes from a boy aged 5-17 years with severe ulcerative colitis. The sequence joins TRBV27 to TRBJ1-2; the D gene is perhaps TRBD1, on 5 matching bases. The DNA sequence follows: TGTGCCAGCAGCCTACGGGGGGTCTTGAATTTGAAAGTTTATGGCTACACCTTC. This gives the protein CASSLRGVLNLKVYGYTF.